This TCR beta chain was retrieved from a study of early T cells in non-severe SARS-CoV-2 infection. As for the study in general: Chains from this unsorted whole-blood bulk RNA could not be paired.

Whole-study results and caveats: Matching against VDJdb likely underestimated virus-specific expansions, favoring anti-spike CD8.

Only a few counts were recorded for this clonotype. Its antigen is undetermined. Attached unique molecular identifiers marked individual cDNA molecules. TCRdb ran MiXCR on the 5' RACE reads and lists one entry per CDR3 protein. Of about 49,000 distinct CDR3 sequences in the sample, more than 5.5% are singletons; the top ten hold 2.8%. There are 14 residues in the CDR3. Germline V CDR1 and CDR2: SGHAT, FQNNGV. With 5 bases removed from V and 7 bases from J, the gap between germline ends came to 15 bases. This sequence originates from an adult who was a healthcare worker with PCR-confirmed SARS-CoV-2 infection or an uninfected control (not recorded which). The chain has TRBV11-2 and TRBJ1-5, with a possible D match to TRBD1 (6 bases). Sequenced here: whole blood, sampled at baseline. The CDR3 reads CASSPDGGRQPQHF. The CDR3 DNA reads as TGTGCCAGCAGCCCAGACGGGGGCCGGCAGCCCCAGCATTTT.